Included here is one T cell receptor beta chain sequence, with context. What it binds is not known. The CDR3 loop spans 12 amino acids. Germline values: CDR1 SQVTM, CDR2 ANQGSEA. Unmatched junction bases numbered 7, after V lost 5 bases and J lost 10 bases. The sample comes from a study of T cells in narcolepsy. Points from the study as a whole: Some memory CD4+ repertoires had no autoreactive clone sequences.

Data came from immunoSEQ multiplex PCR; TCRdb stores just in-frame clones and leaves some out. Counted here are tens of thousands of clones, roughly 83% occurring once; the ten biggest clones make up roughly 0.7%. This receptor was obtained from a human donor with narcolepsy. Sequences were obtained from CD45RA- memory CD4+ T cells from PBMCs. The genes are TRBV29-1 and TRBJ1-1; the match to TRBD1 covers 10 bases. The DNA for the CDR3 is TGCAGCGTTCCGACAGGGGGCTATGGAGCTTTCTTT. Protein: CSVPTGGYGAFF.